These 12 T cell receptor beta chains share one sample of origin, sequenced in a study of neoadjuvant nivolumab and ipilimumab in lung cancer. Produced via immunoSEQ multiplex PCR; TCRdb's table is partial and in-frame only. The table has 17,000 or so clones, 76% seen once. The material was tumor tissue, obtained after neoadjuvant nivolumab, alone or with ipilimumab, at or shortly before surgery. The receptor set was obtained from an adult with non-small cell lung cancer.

The CDR3 DNA sequence: TGTGCCAGCAGCTTAGATGTGGGGGGGGCTAGTGGCGCCGGGGAGCTGTTTTTT. This gives the protein CASSLDVGGASGAGELFF. V gene TRBV11-2 combines with J gene TRBJ2-2, with D possibly being TRBD2 (7 bases). V gave up 0 bases and J gave up 6 bases, with 20 bases separating them. The CDR3 covers 18 residues. Germline V lookup: CDR1 SGHAT, CDR2 FQNNGV.

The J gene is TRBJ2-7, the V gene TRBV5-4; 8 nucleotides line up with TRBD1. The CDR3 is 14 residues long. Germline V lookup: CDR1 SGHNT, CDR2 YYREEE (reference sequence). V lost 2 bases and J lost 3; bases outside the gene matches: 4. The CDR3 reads CASSFGTGNYEQYF. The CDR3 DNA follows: TGTGCCAGCAGCTTCGGGACAGGAAACTACGAGCAGTACTTC.

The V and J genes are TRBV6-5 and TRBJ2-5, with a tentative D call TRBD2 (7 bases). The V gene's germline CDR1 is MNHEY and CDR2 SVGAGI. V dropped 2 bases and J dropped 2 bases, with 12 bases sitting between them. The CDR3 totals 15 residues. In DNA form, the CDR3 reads TGTGCCAGCAGTTACGGGGGGGGCCAACAAGAGACCCAGTACTTC. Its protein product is CASSYGGGQQETQYF.

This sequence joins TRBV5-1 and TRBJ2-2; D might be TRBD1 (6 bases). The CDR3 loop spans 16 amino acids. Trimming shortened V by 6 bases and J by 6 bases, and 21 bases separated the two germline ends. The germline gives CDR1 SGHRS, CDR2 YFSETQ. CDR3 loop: CASTWEHRVLSGELFF. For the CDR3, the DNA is TGCGCCAGCACCTGGGAGCACAGGGTTTTGTCCGGGGAGCTGTTTTTT.

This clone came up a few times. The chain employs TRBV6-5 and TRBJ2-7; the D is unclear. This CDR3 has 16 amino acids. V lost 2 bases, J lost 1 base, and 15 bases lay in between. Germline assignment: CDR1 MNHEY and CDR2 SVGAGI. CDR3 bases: TGTGCCAGCAGTTACCGCCCCCTCCTAGGGTCCTACGAGCAGTACTTC. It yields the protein CASSYRPLLGSYEQYF.

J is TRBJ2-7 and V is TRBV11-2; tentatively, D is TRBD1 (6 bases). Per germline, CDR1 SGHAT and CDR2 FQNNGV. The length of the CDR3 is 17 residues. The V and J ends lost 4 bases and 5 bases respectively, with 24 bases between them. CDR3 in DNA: TGTGCCAGCAGCTCTAGAGGTGGGGGCAGAGCGTTGGACGAGCAGTACTTC. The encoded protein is CASSSRGGGRALDEQYF.

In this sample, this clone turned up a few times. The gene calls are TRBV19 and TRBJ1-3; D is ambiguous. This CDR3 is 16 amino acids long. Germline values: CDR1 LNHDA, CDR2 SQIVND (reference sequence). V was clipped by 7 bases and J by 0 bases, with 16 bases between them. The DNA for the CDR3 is TGTGCCAGTACCACGAGGAACTGGCTCTCTGGAAACACCATATATTTT. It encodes CASTTRNWLSGNTIYF.

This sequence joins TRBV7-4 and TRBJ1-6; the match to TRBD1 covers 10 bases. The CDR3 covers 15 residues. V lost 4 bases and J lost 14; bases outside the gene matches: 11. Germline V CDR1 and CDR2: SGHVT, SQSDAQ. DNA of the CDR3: TGTGCCAGCAGCTCCGGGACAGGGGTTGGATTCACCCTCCACTTT. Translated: CASSSGTGVGFTLHF.

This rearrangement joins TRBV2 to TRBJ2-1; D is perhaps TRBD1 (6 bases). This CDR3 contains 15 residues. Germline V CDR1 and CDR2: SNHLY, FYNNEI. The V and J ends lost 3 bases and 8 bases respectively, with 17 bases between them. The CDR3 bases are TGTGCCAGCAGTGACGCAGGGCCCGCAGGGGATGAGCAGTTCTTC. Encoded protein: CASSDAGPAGDEQFF.

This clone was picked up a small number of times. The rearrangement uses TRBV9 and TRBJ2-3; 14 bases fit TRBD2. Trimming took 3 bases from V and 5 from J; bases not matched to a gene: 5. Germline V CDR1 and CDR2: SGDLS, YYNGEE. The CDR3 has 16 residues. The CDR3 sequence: CASSGLAGGLGDTQYF. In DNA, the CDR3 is TGTGCCAGCAGCGGACTAGCGGGGGGGCTGGGAGATACGCAGTATTTT.

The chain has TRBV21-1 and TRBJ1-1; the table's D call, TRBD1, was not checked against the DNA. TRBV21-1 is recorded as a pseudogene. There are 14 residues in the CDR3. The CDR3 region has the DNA TGTGCCAGCATCATCGACAGGGTTAACACTGAAGCTTTCTTT. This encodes CASIIDRVNTEAFF.

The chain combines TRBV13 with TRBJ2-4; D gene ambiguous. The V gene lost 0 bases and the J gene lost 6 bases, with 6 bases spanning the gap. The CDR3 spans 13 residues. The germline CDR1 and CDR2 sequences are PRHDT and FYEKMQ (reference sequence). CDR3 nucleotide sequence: TGTGCCAGCAGCTTAGGGATGGGAAACATTCAGTACTTC. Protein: CASSLGMGNIQYF.